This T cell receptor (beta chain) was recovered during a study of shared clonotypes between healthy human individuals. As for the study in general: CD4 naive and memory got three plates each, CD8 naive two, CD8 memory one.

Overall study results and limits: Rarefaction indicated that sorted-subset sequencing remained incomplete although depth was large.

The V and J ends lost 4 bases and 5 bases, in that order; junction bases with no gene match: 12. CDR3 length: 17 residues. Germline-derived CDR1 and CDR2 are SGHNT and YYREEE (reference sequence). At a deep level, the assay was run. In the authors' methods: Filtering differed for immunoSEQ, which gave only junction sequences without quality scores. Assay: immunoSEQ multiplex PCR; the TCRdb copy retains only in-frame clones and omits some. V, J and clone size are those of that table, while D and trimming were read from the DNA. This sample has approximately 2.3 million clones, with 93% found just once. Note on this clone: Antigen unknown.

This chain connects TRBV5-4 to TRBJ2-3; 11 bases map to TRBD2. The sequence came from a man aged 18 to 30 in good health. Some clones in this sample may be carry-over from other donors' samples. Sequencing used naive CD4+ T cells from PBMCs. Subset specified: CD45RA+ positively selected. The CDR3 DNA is TGTGCCAGCAGCACCTCCCTTAGCGGGAGGGCCAAAGATACGCAGTATTTT. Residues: CASSTSLSGRAKDTQYF. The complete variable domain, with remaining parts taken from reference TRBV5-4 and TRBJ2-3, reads ETGVTQSPTHLIKTRGQQVTLRCSSQSGHNTVSWYQQALGQGPQFIFQYYREEENGRGNFPPRFSGLQFPNYSSELNVNALELDDSALYLCASSTSLSGRAKDTQYFGPGTRLTVL.